This TCR beta chain was recovered during a study of blood T cell repertoires in COVID-19. Study as a whole: Donors in the United States, Italy and Spain gave samples during acute or convalescent COVID-19. Nucleic acid was either cDNA or gDNA, and it came from T cells, B-cell-depleted T cells, or PBMCs.

V was cut by 7 bases and J by 3 bases, with 24 bases left in between. Germline V lookup: CDR1 LNHDA, CDR2 SQIVND (reference sequence). The CDR3 is made up of 17 amino acids. In the original analysis: Reference gene primer amplification in the assay estimated nucleated cell counts. This table comes from immunoSEQ multiplex PCR, and its TCRdb copy is limited to in-frame clones, with some not included. For V, J and clone size, that table is used; D and trimming come from the DNA. This table holds 90,000 to 120,000 clones, 91% found once. The sample was peripheral blood. The clonotype originates from a human donor in a cohort sampled during active COVID-19. V is TRBV19 and J is TRBJ1-1, with a tentative D call TRBD1 (5 bases). Here the CDR3 reads CASNPGFLNVEDTEAFF. The CDR3 DNA sequence: TGTGCCAGTAACCCAGGGTTTCTCAACGTTGAGGACACTGAAGCTTTCTTT. Looking up the rest from reference TRBV19 and TRBJ1-1 gives the full variable domain: DGGITQSPKYLFRKEGQNVTLSCEQNLNHDAMYWYRQDPGQGLRLIYYSQIVNDFQKGDIAEGYSVSREKKESFPLTVTSAQKNPTAFYLCASNPGFLNVEDTEAFFGQGTRLTVV.